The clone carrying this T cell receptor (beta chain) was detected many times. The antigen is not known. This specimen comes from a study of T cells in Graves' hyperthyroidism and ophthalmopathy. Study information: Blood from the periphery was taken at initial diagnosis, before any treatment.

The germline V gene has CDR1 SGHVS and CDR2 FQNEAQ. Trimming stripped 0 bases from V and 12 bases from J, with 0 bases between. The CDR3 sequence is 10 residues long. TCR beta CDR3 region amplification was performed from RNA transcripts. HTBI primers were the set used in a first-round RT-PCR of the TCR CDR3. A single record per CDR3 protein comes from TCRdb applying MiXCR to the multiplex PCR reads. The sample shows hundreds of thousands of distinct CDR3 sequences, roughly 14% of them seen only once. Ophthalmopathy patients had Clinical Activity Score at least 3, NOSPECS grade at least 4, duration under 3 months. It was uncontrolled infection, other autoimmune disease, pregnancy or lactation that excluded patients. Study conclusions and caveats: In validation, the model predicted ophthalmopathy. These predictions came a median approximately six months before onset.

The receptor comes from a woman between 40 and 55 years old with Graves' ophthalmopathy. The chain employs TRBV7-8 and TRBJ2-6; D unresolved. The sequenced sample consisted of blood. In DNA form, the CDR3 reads TGTGCCAGCAGCTTAGCCGTCCTGACTTTC. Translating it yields CASSLAVLTF.